This record covers a single TCR beta chain. Its antigen remains unidentified. Base quality data are lacking; no much larger clone is found one base away. The CDR3 spans 15 residues, from the cysteine through the phenylalanine. Kept here is only the CDR3 DNA, which spans 45 bases and is read in frame from base 1. CDR1 and CDR2, per the germline V gene (reference sequence), are MNHEY and SMNVEV. Here V drops 7 bases and J drops 1 base, and the junction holds 6 bases not matched to any gene. The data belong to a study of CD8+ T cells in alopecia areata (dated by TCRdb to the late 2010s). About the full investigation: The treated patients took part in an open-label pilot trial in which moderate-to-severe alopecia areata was treated with oral tofacitinib at 5 to 10 mg twice daily. Tofacitinib was administered for 6 to 18 months, and 6 months of follow-up off drug were then conducted to assess delayed response and recurrence. For the treated patients, the SALT score, which quantifies what percentage of scalp surface area is affected, served as the measure of disease severity. The study used high-throughput TCRbeta sequencing to examine T cell clonal expansion in alopecia areata, in both the C3H/HeJ mouse model and human patients. Human TCRbeta sequencing covered scalp tissue and sorted CD4+ and CD8+ peripheral blood T cells from patchy and totalis/universalis alopecia areata patients and healthy controls. Patients on tofacitinib were biopsied at baseline and after 4 and 24 weeks of treatment, and several of the patients also had a later scalp biopsy. Clonality in the scalp was compared among normal scalp (n=4), patchy alopecia areata scalp (n=8), and alopecia totalis/universalis scalp (n=8). RNA came from the PAXgene miRNA kit for fixed scalp, the miRNeasy kit for PBMCs, and the RNeasy kit for mouse skin. TCRbeta CDR3 regions were amplified by immunoSEQ multiplex PCR using 35 Vbeta forward and 13 Jbeta reverse primers.

The time point label of this sample denotes: 24 weeks on oral tofacitinib. Reading the label with the study, this specimen's treatment or condition is: oral pan-JAK inhibitor, 5-10 mg twice daily. Lesional scalp punch biopsies and peripheral blood were collected from alopecia areata patients. After PBMCs were isolated by density centrifugation and stained for CD3, CD4 and CD8, a FACSAria was used to sort CD4+ and CD8+ T cells. Library preparation was by the immunoSEQ multiplex PCR assay. RNA was extracted from all samples and reverse transcribed into cDNA as template for TCR sequencing. SuperScript III was used to make first-strand cDNA, primed with a 2:1 mix of oligo-dT and random hexamers. A synthetic immune receptor repertoire was used to measure amplification bias, and any remaining bias was corrected computationally. The paper's data handling went like this. Raw reads were preprocessed to remove errors, and CDR3 was defined according to IMGT conventions as the region from the conserved cysteine to phenylalanine. Clonality was computed as 1 minus the Shannon entropy, with the entropy normalized by log2 of the number of productive unique TCRs. CD4 or CD8 identity of scalp clones was inferred by cross-referencing scalp TCRbeta sequences with sorted blood CD4 and CD8 repertoires. Held by TCRdb, this immuneACCESS table contains in-frame sequences only and omits some clones. Under half of the omission traces to an unresolved V gene where checked; the cause of the rest is unknown. V, J and clone size were drawn from that table, and D and trimming were deduced from the DNA. This sample holds 35,000 to 45,000 clones; over 85% were observed only once. The ten top clones hold 18% of the sample.

Overall results and qualifications from the work: With tofacitinib, both scalp clonality and the number of expanded CD8+ clones among the top 100 scalp clones went down significantly. Compared with mice, TCR sequences shared between patients were less clear, possibly partly because of HLA diversity across the patient population. Compared with normal scalp, lesional scalp, particularly in alopecia totalis/universalis, had higher clonality and more expanded CD8+ clones, which suggests antigenic drive. Because the treated cohort was small and had just a single nonresponder, larger studies are needed to establish links between baseline CD8+ expansion and response. During tofacitinib treatment, many expanded lesional clones remained in scalp and blood, and this persistence may partly explain relapse after treatment is stopped. Resident alphabeta T cells in normal human skin are also sequenced, complicating scalp TCR repertoire analysis, unlike mouse skin dominated by gammadelta T cells.

The V and J segments used are TRBV27 and TRBJ2-2; 7 nucleotides in the junction match TRBD1. The sequencing used CD8+ T cells sorted from blood, collected at week 24, from a patient treated with tofacitinib. The source of this sequence is a human donor with alopecia areata. The CDR3 region reads CASTADRMNTGELFF. The nucleotide sequence reads as follows: TGTGCCAGCACCGCGGACAGGATGAACACCGGGGAGCTGTTTTTT.